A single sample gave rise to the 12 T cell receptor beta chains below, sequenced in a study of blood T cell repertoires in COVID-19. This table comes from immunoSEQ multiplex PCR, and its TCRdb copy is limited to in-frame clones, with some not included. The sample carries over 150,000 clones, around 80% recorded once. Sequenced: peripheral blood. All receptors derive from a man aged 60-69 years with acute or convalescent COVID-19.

Here the CDR3 reads CAISNVGGDYGYTF. Here the CDR3 DNA reads TGTGCCATCAGCAACGTTGGGGGCGACTATGGCTACACCTTC. The J gene is TRBJ1-2, the V gene TRBV10-3; weak D call: TRBD1 (6 bases). This CDR3 has 14 amino acids. The germline V gene encodes CDR1 ENHRY and CDR2 SYGVKD. V was shortened by 6 bases and J by 3 bases, with 14 bases between the two germline ends.

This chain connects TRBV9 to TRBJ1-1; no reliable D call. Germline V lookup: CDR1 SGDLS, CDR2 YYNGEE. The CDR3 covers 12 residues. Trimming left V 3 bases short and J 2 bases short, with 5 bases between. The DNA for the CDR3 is TGTGCCAGCAGCGGGGCCAACACTGAAGCTTTCTTT. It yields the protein CASSGANTEAFF.

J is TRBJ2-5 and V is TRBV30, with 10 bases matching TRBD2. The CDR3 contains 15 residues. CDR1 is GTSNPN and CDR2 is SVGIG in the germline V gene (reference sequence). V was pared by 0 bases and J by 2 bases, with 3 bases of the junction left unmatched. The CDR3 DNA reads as TGTGCCTGGAGTGTAAAACTAGCGGGGCAAGAGACCCAGTACTTC. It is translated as CAWSVKLAGQETQYF.

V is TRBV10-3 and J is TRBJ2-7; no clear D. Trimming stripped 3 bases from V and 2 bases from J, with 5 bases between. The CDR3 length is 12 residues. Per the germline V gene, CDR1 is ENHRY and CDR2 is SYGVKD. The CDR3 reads CAISDRPYEQYF. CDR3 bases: TGTGCCATCAGTGACAGGCCCTACGAGCAGTACTTC.

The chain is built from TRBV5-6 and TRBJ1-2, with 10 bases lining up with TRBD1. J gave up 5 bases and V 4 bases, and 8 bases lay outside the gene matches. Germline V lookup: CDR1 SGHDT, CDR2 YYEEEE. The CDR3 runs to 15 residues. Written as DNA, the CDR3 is TGTGCCAGCAGCGCAGGGACAGGGGTGACATATGGCTACACCTTC. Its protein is CASSAGTGVTYGYTF. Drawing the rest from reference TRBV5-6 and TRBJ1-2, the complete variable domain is DAGVTQSPTHLIKTRGQQVTLRCSPKSGHDTVSWYQQALGQGPQFIFQYYEEEERQRGNFPDRFSGHQFPNYSSELNVNALLLGDSALYLCASSAGTGVTYGYTFGSGTRLTVV.

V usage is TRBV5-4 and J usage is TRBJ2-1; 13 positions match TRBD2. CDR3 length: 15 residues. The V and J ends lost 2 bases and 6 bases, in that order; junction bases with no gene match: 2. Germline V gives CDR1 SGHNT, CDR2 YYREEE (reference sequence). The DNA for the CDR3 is TGTGCCAGCAGCTTAACTAGCGGGGGGGTCAATGAGCAGTTCTTC. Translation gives CASSLTSGGVNEQFF.

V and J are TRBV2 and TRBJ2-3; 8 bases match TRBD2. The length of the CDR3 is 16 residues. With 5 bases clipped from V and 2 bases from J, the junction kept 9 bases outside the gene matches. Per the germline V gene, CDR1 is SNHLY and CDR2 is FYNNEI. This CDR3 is CASSKETSDYTDTQYF. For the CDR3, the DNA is TGTGCCAGCAGTAAGGAGACTAGCGACTACACAGATACGCAGTATTTT.

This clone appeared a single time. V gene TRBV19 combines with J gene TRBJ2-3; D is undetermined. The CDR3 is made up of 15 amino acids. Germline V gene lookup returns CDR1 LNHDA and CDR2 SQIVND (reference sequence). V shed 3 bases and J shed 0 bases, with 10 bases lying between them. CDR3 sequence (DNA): TGTGCCAGTAGTATGCGGCAAACTAGCACAGATACGCAGTATTTT. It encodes CASSMRQTSTDTQYF.

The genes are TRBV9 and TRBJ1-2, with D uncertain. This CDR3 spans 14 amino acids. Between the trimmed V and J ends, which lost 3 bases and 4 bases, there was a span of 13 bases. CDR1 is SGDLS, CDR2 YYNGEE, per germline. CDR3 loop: CASSADNSLYGYTF. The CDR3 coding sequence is TGTGCCAGCAGCGCTGACAACAGCCTCTATGGCTACACCTTC.

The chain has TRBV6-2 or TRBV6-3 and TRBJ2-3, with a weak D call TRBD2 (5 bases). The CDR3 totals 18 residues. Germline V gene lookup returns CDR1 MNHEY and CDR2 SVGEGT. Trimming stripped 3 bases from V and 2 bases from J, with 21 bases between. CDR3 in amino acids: CASSYVRGPNTFTDTQYF. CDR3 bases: TGTGCCAGCAGTTATGTTCGAGGGCCCAACACCTTCACAGATACGCAGTATTTT.

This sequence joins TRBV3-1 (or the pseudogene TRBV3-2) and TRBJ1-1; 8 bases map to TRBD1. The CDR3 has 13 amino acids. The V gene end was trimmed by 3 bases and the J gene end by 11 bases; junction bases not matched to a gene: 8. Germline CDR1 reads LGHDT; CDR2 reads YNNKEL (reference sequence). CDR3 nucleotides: TGTGCCAGCAGCCACTCCGGACAGGGCACGGCTTTCTTT. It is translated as CASSHSGQGTAFF.

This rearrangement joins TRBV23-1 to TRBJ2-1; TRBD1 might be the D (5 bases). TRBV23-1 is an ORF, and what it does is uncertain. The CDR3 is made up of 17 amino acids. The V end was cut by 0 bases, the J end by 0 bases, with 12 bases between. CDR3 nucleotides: TGCGCCAGCAGTCAATCGGTCGACAGCCGCTCCTACAATGAGCAGTTCTTC. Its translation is CASSQSVDSRSYNEQFF.